This TCR beta chain was documented in a study of cytomegalovirus exposure and HLA in healthy donors. Overall study results and limits: In an earlier analysis, in fewer than 700 donors, most V segments appeared productive either ~87% or ~30% of the time. Reports credit the classifier with highly specific, highly sensitive diagnosis of cytomegalovirus status.

About this clone itself: Its specificity is unknown.

The V and J ends lost 2 bases and 9 bases, in that order; junction bases with no gene match: 0. The CDR3 length is 12 residues. Germline V CDR1 and CDR2: MNHEY, SVGAGI. Both 60 Vbeta primers and 13 Jbeta primers went into the PCR. Libraries were prepared by immunoSEQ multiplex PCR; TCRdb keeps only in-frame clonotypes and omits some of them. The sample comprises roughly 120,000 clones, about 81% of which are singletons, and approximately 0.99% rests with the top ten. Input material: PBMCs. This sequence was found in a woman aged 30 to 39 in good health and CMV-seronegative. V gene TRBV6-5 combines with J gene TRBJ2-1, with 8 bases identical to TRBD2. In DNA form, the CDR3 reads TGTGCCAGCAGTTACACTAGCGGTGAGCAGTTCTTC. It is translated as CASSYTSGEQFF.